One sample yielded the 14 T cell receptor beta chains listed below, sequenced in a study of T cell changes during pregnancy in multiple sclerosis. Here immunoSEQ multiplex PCR was the method, and the copy in TCRdb shows in-frame clones only, minus some. This sample has tens of thousands of clones, with about 94% found just once. Sample: peripheral blood, taken in the second trimester of pregnancy. The receptors were sampled from a female donor in good health, enrolled as a control in a pregnancy study.

V gene TRBV25-1 combines with J gene TRBJ1-2; D remains ambiguous. V lost 1 base and J lost 4, with 10 bases in between. Germline CDR1 and CDR2: MGHDK and SYGVNS. CDR3 size: 14 residues. For the CDR3, the DNA is TGTGCCAGCAGTGAATTGCACGGAGTCTATGGCTACACCTTC. Encoded protein: CASSELHGVYGYTF.

The sample holds one count of this clone. This chain links TRBV5-1 with TRBJ2-7; D ambiguous. The germline V gene has CDR1 SGHRS and CDR2 YFSETQ. This CDR3 is built from 15 residues. The ends were cut back, 0 bases at V and 5 bases at J, with 15 bases in the middle. This CDR3 reads CASSLGRGTGNEQYF. The CDR3 DNA follows: TGCGCCAGCAGCTTGGGACGAGGAACGGGTAACGAGCAGTACTTC. Filled out from reference TRBV5-1 and TRBJ2-7, the complete variable domain reads KAGVTQTPRYLIKTRGQQVTLSCSPISGHRSVSWYQQTPGQGLQFLFEYFSETQRNKGNFPGRFSGRQFSNSRSEMNVSTLELGDSALYLCASSLGRGTGNEQYFGPGTRLTVT.

The gene calls are TRBV28 and TRBJ1-4, with 8 bases aligning to TRBD1. The CDR3 spans 14 residues. Germline values: CDR1 MDHEN, CDR2 SYDVKM. V was clipped by 8 bases and J by 8 bases; unmatched bases: 10. CDR3 in DNA: TGTGCCAGCCTATCATACAGGGGGGTCGAAAAACTGTTTTTT. It is translated as CASLSYRGVEKLFF.

V and J are TRBV19 and TRBJ1-5; D gene unclear. Trimming pared 4 bases from V and 9 bases from J, leaving 19 bases between. CDR3 length: 15 amino acids. Germline-derived CDR1 and CDR2 are LNHDA and SQIVND (reference sequence). DNA for the CDR3: TGTGCCAGTAGTAACCGACGGGCAGCCGAGGGGCCCCAGCATTTT. Its translation is CASSNRRAAEGPQHF.

The chain carries TRBV11-2 and TRBJ1-4; D uncertain. The germline gives CDR1 SGHAT, CDR2 FQNNGV. The V end lost 0 bases, the J end lost 0 bases, and 8 bases lay between the germline ends. The CDR3 covers 16 residues. The CDR3 nucleotides are TGTGCCAGCAGCTTAGATAGCGCTGCAACTAATGAAAAACTGTTTTTT. Translation gives CASSLDSAATNEKLFF.

The gene calls are TRBV4-1 and TRBJ2-7, with TRBD2 as a possible D gene (6 bases). Trimming took off 4 bases at V and 6 bases at J, with 19 bases between the two ends. Germline V gene lookup returns CDR1 MGHRA and CDR2 YSYEKL. The CDR3 extends over 15 amino acids. The chain's CDR3 is CASSLSGSYLGEQYF. In DNA, the CDR3 is TGCGCCAGCAGCCTTTCCGGGAGTTACCTCGGCGAGCAGTACTTC.

This clone came up once. The V and J genes are TRBV18 and TRBJ2-5, with a tentative D call TRBD2 (6 bases). Germline V gene data show CDR1 as KGHSH and CDR2 as LQKENI. This CDR3 comprises 15 residues. The V end lost 4 bases, the J end lost 0 bases, and 12 bases lay between the germline ends. The CDR3 here is CASSLTTGDQETQYF. DNA of the CDR3: TGTGCCAGCTCACTTACGACGGGGGACCAAGAGACCCAGTACTTC.

The chain has TRBV19 and TRBJ2-7; 8 bases fit TRBD1. In germline, CDR1 is LNHDA, CDR2 SQIVND (reference sequence). The CDR3 contains 17 residues. V lost 4 bases to trimming and J lost 3 bases; unmatched junction nucleotides: 14. CDR3 DNA sequence: TGTGCCAGTAGTACCCGCTGGACAGGGTCGGGGGACTACGAGCAGTACTTC. It codes for CASSTRWTGSGDYEQYF.

V usage is TRBV5-1 and J usage is TRBJ1-2, with 7 bases matching TRBD1. The CDR3 totals 13 residues. CDR1 and CDR2 from the germline V gene are SGHRS and YFSETQ. Trimming at V came to 1 base and at J to 8 bases, leaving 5 bases not matched to a gene. The CDR3: CASSLFTGEGYTF. Written as DNA, the CDR3 is TGCGCCAGCAGCTTGTTTACAGGGGAAGGCTACACCTTC.

The chain combines TRBV18 with TRBJ1-4; a possible D gene is TRBD1 (5 bases). This CDR3 contains 13 residues. V lost 8 bases and J 2 bases, leaving 9 bases between the germline ends. Germline CDR1 and CDR2: KGHSH and LQKENI. CDR3 in amino acids: CASQRGTNEKLFF. CDR3 bases: TGTGCCAGCCAGCGGGGGACTAATGAAAAACTGTTTTTT.

The chain couples TRBV5-6 to TRBJ2-6, with D perhaps TRBD1 (5 bases). The CDR3 has 14 amino acids. V gave up 3 bases and J gave up 10 bases, with 14 bases separating them. Germline CDR1 reads SGHDT; CDR2 reads YYEEEE. The CDR3 here is CASSSQGNLNVLTF. The CDR3 nucleotides are TGTGCCAGCAGCTCTCAGGGAAACCTAAACGTCCTGACTTTC.

The rearrangement uses TRBV2 and TRBJ2-1; the D gene is possibly TRBD1 (5 bases). Trimming shortened V by 6 bases and J by 6 bases, and 18 bases separated the two germline ends. The CDR3 runs to 15 residues. Germline loops: CDR1 SNHLY, CDR2 FYNNEI. The CDR3 DNA is TGTGCCAGCAGCCCCTCGAGGACACCGCCCAATGAGCAGTTCTTC. As protein: CASSPSRTPPNEQFF.

The chain has TRBV5-1 and TRBJ2-3, with 7 bases identical to TRBD2. Germline assignment: CDR1 SGHRS and CDR2 YFSETQ. The CDR3 contains 17 residues. With V trimmed by 0 bases and J by 2 bases, 9 bases remained unmatched. The CDR3 DNA is TGCGCCAGCAGCTTGGACACTGAAGCGGGATACACAGATACGCAGTATTTT. Amino acid sequence: CASSLDTEAGYTDTQYF.

J is TRBJ2-5 and V is TRBV7-2, with 7 positions matching TRBD1. The germline CDR1 and CDR2 sequences are SGHTA and FQGNSA. This CDR3 has 15 residues. V lost 1 base, J lost 2 bases, and 4 bases stayed unmatched. The CDR3 reads CASSLGARGQETQYF. The CDR3 coding sequence is TGTGCCAGCAGCTTAGGGGCCAGGGGGCAAGAGACCCAGTACTTC. Complete variable domain (other parts from reference TRBV7-2 and TRBJ2-5): GAGVSQSPSNKVTEKGKDVELRCDPISGHTALYWYRQSLGQGLEFLIYFQGNSAPDKSGLPSDRFSAERTGGSVSTLTIQRTQQEDSAVYLCASSLGARGQETQYFGPGTRLLVL.